These 15 T cell receptor beta chains share one sample of origin, sequenced in a study of T cells in Graves' hyperthyroidism and ophthalmopathy. RNA transcripts gave rise to amplified TCR beta CDR3 regions. HTBI primers were the set used in a first-round RT-PCR of the TCR CDR3. Via MiXCR, TCRdb re-called the multiplex PCR reads, giving one row per CDR3 protein. The sample lists 540,000 or so distinct CDR3 sequences; about 15% were seen once. What was sequenced was blood. The receptors were gathered from a woman between 25 and 40 years old with Graves' hyperthyroidism.

The J gene is TRBJ2-6, the V gene TRBV5-1, with a weak D call TRBD1 (6 bases). Per the germline V gene, CDR1 is SGHRS and CDR2 is YFSETQ. With 3 bases removed from V and 0 bases from J, the gap between germline ends came to 16 bases. The CDR3 is 18 amino acids. CDR3 sequence reads: CASSYTGTLGSGANVLTF. The CDR3 nucleotides read TGCGCCAGCAGCTATACCGGGACACTGGGCTCTGGGGCCAACGTCCTGACTTTC. Variable domain in full (rest from reference TRBV5-1 and TRBJ2-6): KAGVTQTPRYLIKTRGQQVTLSCSPISGHRSVSWYQQTPGQGLQFLFEYFSETQRNKGNFPGRFSGRQFSNSRSEMNVSTLELGDSALYLCASSYTGTLGSGANVLTFGAGSRLTVL.

This clonotype has just a few counts. The chain combines TRBV7-2 with TRBJ2-7; TRBD2 is a possible D gene (6 bases). The CDR3 length is 17 residues. The V end lost 5 bases, the J end lost 2 bases, and 22 bases lay between the germline ends. CDR1 and CDR2 (germline): SGHTA, FQGNSA. The CDR3 coding sequence is TGTGCCAGCAGCGTGGCCGCGATAGGGCGGGGCCCCTACGAGCAGTACTTC. It encodes CASSVAAIGRGPYEQYF.

This clonotype was detected only a few times. The chain carries TRBV28 and TRBJ1-1; unclear D gene. The ends were cut back, 1 base at V and 3 bases at J, with 9 bases in the middle. The CDR3 loop spans 14 amino acids. Germline V gives CDR1 MDHEN, CDR2 SYDVKM. The CDR3: CASSLLAPYTEAFF. Here the CDR3 DNA reads TGTGCCAGCAGTTTATTAGCCCCGTACACTGAAGCTTTCTTT.

This clonotype has only a few counts. The rearrangement links TRBV4-2 to TRBJ2-1, with D possibly matching TRBD2 (5 bases). The V end was cut by 0 bases, the J end by 5 bases, with 17 bases between. CDR1 is LGHNA and CDR2 is YNFKEQ in the germline V gene. The length of the CDR3 is 17 residues. CDR3 sequence reads: CASSQDLAQALDNEQFF. The CDR3 coding sequence is TGTGCCAGCAGCCAAGATTTAGCGCAGGCCCTGGACAATGAGCAGTTCTTC.

This clonotype was detected a few times. V is TRBV24-1 and J is TRBJ2-1; 9 bases match TRBD2. The V gene's germline CDR1 is KGHDR and CDR2 SFDVKD. With 3 bases clipped from V and 2 bases from J, the junction kept 4 bases outside the gene matches. This CDR3 is built from 16 residues. CDR3 in amino acids: CATSDIAGAAYNEQFF. CDR3 nucleotide sequence: TGTGCCACCAGTGATATAGCGGGAGCGGCCTACAATGAGCAGTTCTTC.

This clonotype was recorded a few times. The V and J genes are TRBV7-9 and TRBJ2-1; 9 positions match TRBD2. Trimming removed 8 bases from V and 3 bases from J; junction bases left unmatched: 2. The CDR3 extends over 13 amino acids. The germline CDR1 and CDR2 sequences are SEHNR and FQNEAQ (reference sequence). The CDR3 DNA is TGTGCCAGCTTACTAGCGGGCTACAATGAGCAGTTCTTC. This gives the protein CASLLAGYNEQFF.

The chain recombines TRBV9 with TRBJ1-5; a possible D gene is TRBD1 (5 bases). The CDR3 loop spans 13 amino acids. V dropped 3 bases and J dropped 10 bases, with 14 bases sitting between them. Germline V gene data show CDR1 as SGDLS and CDR2 as YYNGEE. The CDR3 DNA follows: TGTGCCAGCAGCGGGGAGGGGAGACGACCCCAGCATTTT. Translation: CASSGEGRRPQHF.

This clonotype was observed at least ten times. The rearrangement uses TRBV30 and TRBJ2-7, with TRBD1 matching 7 bases. This CDR3 has 13 residues. Germline-derived CDR1 and CDR2 are GTSNPN and SVGIG (reference sequence). With V trimmed by 8 bases and J by 5 bases, 12 bases remained unmatched. CDR3 DNA sequence: TGTGCCGAACAAGGGGGACAGAGCGACGAGCAGTACTTC. It codes for CAEQGGQSDEQYF.

This clonotype was detected ten times or more. The J gene is TRBJ2-1, the V gene TRBV2, with 9 positions matching TRBD2. Germline CDR1 and CDR2: SNHLY and FYNNEI. This CDR3 comprises 14 residues. The J segment lost 8 bases and the V segment lost 11 bases, leaving 13 bases of the junction unmatched. The CDR3 DNA follows: TGTGCCTCCAGAGGCGGGAGGGCCTCCGATGAGCAGTTCTTC. Protein product: CASRGGRASDEQFF.

The V call is TRBV30, the J call TRBJ2-7; 9 positions agree with TRBD1. The germline V gene has CDR1 GTSNPN and CDR2 SVGIG (reference sequence). V was pared by 5 bases and J by 5 bases, with 4 bases of the junction left unmatched. The CDR3 has 12 residues. CDR3 bases: TGTGCCTGGGACAGGGGGGCCCACGAGCAGTACTTC. It specifies CAWDRGAHEQYF.

The chain combines TRBV2 with TRBJ2-1; no definite D call. Germline values: CDR1 SNHLY, CDR2 FYNNEI. This CDR3 is 13 amino acids long. With 1 base removed from V and 5 bases from J, the gap between germline ends came to 6 bases. The CDR3 spells CASSEGFNNEQFF. The CDR3 coding sequence is TGTGCCAGCAGTGAAGGGTTCAACAATGAGCAGTTCTTC.

This clonotype was seen ten or more times. This chain uses TRBV12-3 or TRBV12-4 with TRBJ1-1; D is unresolved. The CDR3 has 15 residues. Deletions cut 6 bases from V and 5 bases from J, with 19 bases between. CDR3 DNA sequence: TGTGCCAGCAGGCCGGACCTGGACGGAGTGACTGAAGCTTTCTTT. This sequence encodes CASRPDLDGVTEAFF.

Concerning this clonotype itself: The conserved phenylalanine or tryptophan is not found at the CDR3 terminus, so this likely reflects a read error. This chain uses TRBV20-1 with TRBJ1-6, with 9 bases aligning to TRBD1. The CDR3 consists of 12 residues. CDR1 and CDR2 from the germline V gene are DFQATT and SNEGSKA (reference sequence). V trimming: 6 bases; J trimming: 9 bases; junction bases outside the gene matches: 3. CDR3 region: CSAQGAGSPLHL. Here the CDR3 DNA reads TGCAGTGCACAGGGGGCCGGTTCACCCCTCCACCTT.

Concerning this clonotype itself: The CDR3 end shows no conserved phenylalanine or tryptophan, and so a read error is likely. The CDR3 bases are TGTGCCAGCAGAGACCGGGTCTTGAACACCGGGGAGCTGTTTCTT. It codes for CASRDRVLNTGELFL. The rearrangement uses TRBV2 and TRBJ2-2; D uncertain. V dropped 6 bases and J dropped 1 base, with 12 bases sitting between them. The CDR3 length is 15 residues. Germline-derived CDR1 and CDR2 are SNHLY and FYNNEI.

This clonotype appeared a few times. The rearrangement joins TRBV5-1 to TRBJ2-7; a possible D gene is TRBD2 (5 bases). The ends were cut back, 2 bases at V and 6 bases at J, with 18 bases in the middle. Germline V gene data show CDR1 as SGHRS and CDR2 as YFSETQ. This CDR3 comprises 15 residues. The CDR3 DNA is TGCGCCAGCAGCTTTGAGGGAGTGAGTTGGGGCGAGCAGTACTTC. It specifies CASSFEGVSWGEQYF.